This T cell receptor beta chain was sequenced in a study of T-cell memory formation after mild COVID-19. Study at large: Largely, TCR clusters stayed within a single donor.

Germline CDR1 reads SGHTA; CDR2 reads FQGNSA. Deletions cut 5 bases from V and 6 bases from J, with 15 bases between. CDR3 length: 14 amino acids. In TCRdb, the 5' RACE reads were re-called with MiXCR into one record per CDR3 protein. Found here are 300,000 to 350,000 distinct CDR3 sequences, over 11% of them singletons; the top ten hold 20% to 25%. The TCR originated in a man aged 18 to 29 who had mild COVID-19 (a few samples of this study predate the infection). Cell type and time point are not known. This chain uses TRBV7-2 with TRBJ2-3, with D tentatively TRBD2 (5 bases). The sequenced material came from PBMCs or a T cell subset sorted from them (not recorded which). The CDR3 coding sequence is TGTGCCAGCAGCCCAGTTGGTGGCGGGGATACGCAGTATTTT. Translation gives CASSPVGGGDTQYF.